The rows below give T cell receptor beta chains drawn from one sample of a study of blood T cell repertoires in COVID-19. The table came from immunoSEQ multiplex PCR; TCRdb's copy has only in-frame clones and leaves some out. The sample holds just over 80,000 clones, around 81% seen once. The sequenced material came from peripheral blood. All receptors derive from a man older than 75 with acute or convalescent COVID-19. Each CDR3 is given with its conserved first and last residue.

v_call: TRBV28; j_call: TRBJ1-3; cdr3_aa: CASSFLSGPSGNTIYF
v_call: TRBV27; j_call: TRBJ2-4; cdr3_aa: CASSFGGLETNIQYF
v_call: TRBV7-3; j_call: TRBJ2-3; cdr3_aa: CASSLTGVGGTDTQYF
v_call: TRBV19; j_call: TRBJ1-5; cdr3_aa: CASSLLGQPQHF
v_call: TRBV19; j_call: TRBJ2-2; cdr3_aa: CASKQGASYSGELFF
v_call: TRBV6-5; j_call: TRBJ2-2; cdr3_aa: CASSRGQEDTGELFF
v_call: TRBV28; j_call: TRBJ2-7; cdr3_aa: CASSPGQNYEQYF
v_call: TRBV10-3; j_call: TRBJ2-3; cdr3_aa: CAIGDRETDTQYF
v_call: TRBV6-6; j_call: TRBJ2-1; cdr3_aa: CASSGPGVSGNEQFF
v_call: TRBV18; j_call: TRBJ1-1; cdr3_aa: CASSPGQGKNTEAFF
v_call: TRBV18; j_call: TRBJ1-5; cdr3_aa: CASSPPGLLSNQPQHF
v_call: TRBV18; j_call: TRBJ2-7; cdr3_aa: CASSPIQTGEQYF
v_call: TRBV27; j_call: TRBJ2-5; cdr3_aa: CASSLVGTRSEAQYF
v_call: TRBV2; j_call: TRBJ2-7; cdr3_aa: CASRTAGLPAAGEQYF
v_call: TRBV10-2; j_call: TRBJ2-1; cdr3_aa: CASSETLAGGYNEQFF
v_call: TRBV3-1/TRBV3-2; j_call: TRBJ2-1; cdr3_aa: CASSHALGEQFF
v_call: TRBV28; j_call: TRBJ2-5; cdr3_aa: CASSFSAQETQYF
v_call: TRBV19; j_call: TRBJ2-1; cdr3_aa: CASRVSGGGSYNEQFF
v_call: TRBV27; j_call: TRBJ1-6; cdr3_aa: CASSLSGRYNSPLHF
v_call: TRBV24-1; j_call: TRBJ2-7; cdr3_aa: CATSDPDTYEQYF
v_call: TRBV6-6; j_call: TRBJ1-1; cdr3_aa: CASSDRGVAFF
v_call: TRBV5-1; j_call: TRBJ2-5; cdr3_aa: CASSIGQGGQETQYF
v_call: TRBV27; j_call: TRBJ2-3; cdr3_aa: CASSSDYRGYTDTQYF
v_call: TRBV27; j_call: TRBJ1-1; cdr3_aa: CASTSGQPGHTEAFF
v_call: TRBV6-1; j_call: TRBJ2-7; cdr3_aa: CASSDSGTVSYEQYF
v_call: TRBV6-5; j_call: TRBJ2-1; cdr3_aa: CASSYSAGGPNEQFF
v_call: TRBV7-9; j_call: TRBJ1-4; cdr3_aa: CASSLALQGNEKLFF
v_call: TRBV7-2; j_call: TRBJ2-5; cdr3_aa: CASSAGLQQETQYF
v_call: TRBV18; j_call: TRBJ2-7; cdr3_aa: CASSLDRGRPYEQYF
v_call: TRBV27; j_call: TRBJ1-4; cdr3_aa: CASRFVGTGVEKLFF
v_call: TRBV5-4; j_call: TRBJ2-7; cdr3_aa: CASSLARGLGGEQYF
v_call: TRBV19; j_call: TRBJ1-4; cdr3_aa: CASSPRAATNEKLFF
v_call: TRBV11-2; j_call: TRBJ1-4; cdr3_aa: CASSLTLTETKLFF
v_call: TRBV9; j_call: TRBJ2-1; cdr3_aa: CASSFTAGSYNEQFF
v_call: TRBV7-2; j_call: TRBJ1-3; cdr3_aa: CASSLAGTAFTGNTIYF
v_call: TRBV18; j_call: TRBJ2-3; cdr3_aa: CASSPIGTTPPDTQYF
v_call: TRBV2; j_call: TRBJ2-1; cdr3_aa: CASGGGEDEQFF
v_call: TRBV19; j_call: TRBJ1-5; cdr3_aa: CASSRSENQPQHF
v_call: TRBV5-1; j_call: TRBJ2-3; cdr3_aa: CASSPDRGTDTQYF
v_call: TRBV7-9; j_call: TRBJ2-7; cdr3_aa: CASSSTGGSYEQYF
v_call: TRBV27; j_call: TRBJ2-7; cdr3_aa: CASSSSGTGIYEQYF
v_call: TRBV27; j_call: TRBJ2-2; cdr3_aa: CASSQNGGRIAGELFF
v_call: TRBV19; j_call: TRBJ2-6; cdr3_aa: CASSNRGPREGSGANVLTF
v_call: TRBV6-1; j_call: TRBJ1-4; cdr3_aa: CASSDQHGQGNEKLFF
v_call: TRBV11-2; j_call: TRBJ2-7; cdr3_aa: CASSLDPGEQYF
v_call: TRBV6-5; j_call: TRBJ2-1; cdr3_aa: CASLQGVLNEQFF
v_call: TRBV9; j_call: TRBJ2-7; cdr3_aa: CASSVDIYEQYF
v_call: TRBV12-3/TRBV12-4; j_call: TRBJ2-1; cdr3_aa: CASSPGYNEQFF